This T cell receptor (beta chain) stems from a study of cytomegalovirus exposure and HLA in healthy donors. The study's findings and limits: The study put 150 to 200 TCR beta chains on its list as cytomegalovirus-associated. Previous analysis showed most TCR beta V segments were productive about 90% or about 30% of the time. What a later analysis reportedly showed was that an Asian-associated ancestry cluster had fewer N-insertions than the approximately 670-donor mean.

Trimming took 7 bases from V and 7 from J, leaving 10 bases between them. Germline CDR1 DFQATT, CDR2 SNEGSKA (reference sequence). The CDR3 sequence is 10 residues long. This clone appeared a single time. Antigen unknown. These donors counted as nominally healthy when sampled, but unrecorded immune exposures were likely. PCR involved 60 Vbeta and 13 Jbeta primers. The protocol was immunoSEQ multiplex PCR, while the TCRdb copy is restricted to in-frame clones and leaves out a portion. The table lists 220,000 or so clones, around 73% of them singletons, with approximately 3.9% in the top ten. The sequence came from a male donor in good health and CMV-seronegative. The V gene is TRBV20-1, the J gene TRBJ2-5; D is perhaps TRBD1 (6 bases). Sequencing used PBMCs. The CDR3 DNA sequence: TGCAGTGGCCCGGACAGGACCCAGTACTTC. It codes for CSGPDRTQYF.